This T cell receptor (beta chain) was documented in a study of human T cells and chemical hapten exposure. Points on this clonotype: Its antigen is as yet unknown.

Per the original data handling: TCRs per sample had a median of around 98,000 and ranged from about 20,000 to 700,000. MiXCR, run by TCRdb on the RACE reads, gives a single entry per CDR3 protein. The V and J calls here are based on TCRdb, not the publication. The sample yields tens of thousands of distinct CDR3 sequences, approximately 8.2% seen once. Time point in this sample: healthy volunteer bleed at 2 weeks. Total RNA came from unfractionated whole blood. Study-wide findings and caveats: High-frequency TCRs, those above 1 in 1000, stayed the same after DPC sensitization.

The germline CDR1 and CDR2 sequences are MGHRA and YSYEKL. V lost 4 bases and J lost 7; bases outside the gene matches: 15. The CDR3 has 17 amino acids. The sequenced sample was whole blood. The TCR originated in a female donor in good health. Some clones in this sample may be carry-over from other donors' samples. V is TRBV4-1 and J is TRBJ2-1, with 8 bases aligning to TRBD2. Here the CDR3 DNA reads TGCGCCAGCAGCCTGAGTGACCCAGCGGGGGCGGTGAATGAGCAGTTCTTC. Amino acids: CASSLSDPAGAVNEQFF.